The rows below give T cell receptor beta chains drawn from one sample of a study of identical twins. TCRdb ran MiXCR on the 5' RACE reads and lists one entry per CDR3 protein. This table has over 250,000 distinct CDR3 sequences, around 9.7% appearing once. The same sample was also used in a study of yellow fever vaccine responses in identical twins.

Specimen: CD8+ T cells sorted from blood. The origin of the receptors is a woman aged 18-35 years in good health. The CDR3 runs from the conserved cysteine through the conserved F or W. The order of the fields is clone size, D gene, V gene, J gene, CDR3 DNA, CDR3 protein. The D gene is left open where the match is weak. A row's size may be missing; if present it is once, few, many or a size class.

clone_size: many; d_call: -; v_call: TRBV7-9; j_call: TRBJ2-2; cdr3_nt: TGTGCCAGCAGCTTAATGAAGGCGGTGAACACCGGGGAGCTGTTTTTT; cdr3_aa: CASSLMKAVNTGELFF
clone_size: few; d_call: -; v_call: TRBV27; j_call: TRBJ2-7; cdr3_nt: TGTGCCAGCAGTTTATGGCCCGGGGGAGGCTACGAGCAGTACTTC; cdr3_aa: CASSLWPGGGYEQYF
clone_size: many; d_call: TRBD2; v_call: TRBV5-6; j_call: TRBJ2-3; cdr3_nt: TGTGCCAGCAGCCAGAGGACTAGCGGGTACACAGATACGCAGTATTTT; cdr3_aa: CASSQRTSGYTDTQYF
clone_size: many; d_call: -; v_call: TRBV6-5; j_call: TRBJ2-1; cdr3_nt: TGTGCCAGCAGTTACATTAGTACGGGTGAGCAGTTCTTC; cdr3_aa: CASSYISTGEQFF
clone_size: many; d_call: -; v_call: TRBV20-1; j_call: TRBJ2-5; cdr3_nt: TGCAGCGCCTCCGGGTTAGGGCAAGAGACCCAGTACTTC; cdr3_aa: CSASGLGQETQYF
clone_size: many; d_call: -; v_call: TRBV12-3/TRBV12-4; j_call: TRBJ2-7; cdr3_nt: TGTGCCAGCAGTTACGGTGGGGCCGAGCAGTACTTC; cdr3_aa: CASSYGGAEQYF
clone_size: -; d_call: -; v_call: TRBV19; j_call: TRBJ2-1; cdr3_nt: TGTGCCATGACCCAGAGCTCCTACAATGAGCAGTTCTTC; cdr3_aa: CAMTQSSYNEQFF
clone_size: few; d_call: -; v_call: TRBV20-1; j_call: TRBJ2-1; cdr3_nt: TGCAGTGCGCATCTGGTCGGCAATATAGACAATGAGCAGTTCTTC; cdr3_aa: CSAHLVGNIDNEQFF
clone_size: -; d_call: -; v_call: TRBV6-5; j_call: TRBJ2-1; cdr3_nt: TGTGCCAGCAGTTACCTGGGGACACCCCAAGAGACCCAGTTCTTC; cdr3_aa: CASSYLGTPQETQFF
clone_size: many; d_call: -; v_call: TRBV29-1; j_call: TRBJ2-2; cdr3_nt: TGCAGCGTTGTGGGGGTTAACACCGGGGAGCTGTTTTTT; cdr3_aa: CSVVGVNTGELFF
clone_size: few; d_call: -; v_call: TRBV27; j_call: TRBJ2-7; cdr3_nt: TGTGCCAGCAGTTTATTTTTTCGAAGCTACGAGCAGTACTTC; cdr3_aa: CASSLFFRSYEQYF
clone_size: few; d_call: -; v_call: TRBV20-1; j_call: TRBJ2-7; cdr3_nt: TGCAGTGCTAGAGATCAGGCAGCCTACGAGCAGTACTTC; cdr3_aa: CSARDQAAYEQYF
clone_size: many; d_call: -; v_call: TRBV20-1; j_call: TRBJ2-3; cdr3_nt: TGCAGTGCTAGAGATCCCGTGGAATTCACAGATACGCAGTATTTT; cdr3_aa: CSARDPVEFTDTQYF
clone_size: -; d_call: -; v_call: TRBV2; j_call: TRBJ2-7; cdr3_nt: TGTGCCAGCAGGGGACTGGATCGCGAGCAGTACTTC; cdr3_aa: CASRGLDREQYF
clone_size: -; d_call: TRBD2; v_call: TRBV6-1; j_call: TRBJ2-1; cdr3_nt: TGTGCCAGCAGACCGACTAGCGGCATCTCCTACAATGAGCAGTTCTTC; cdr3_aa: CASRPTSGISYNEQFF
clone_size: many; d_call: -; v_call: TRBV4-3; j_call: TRBJ1-3; cdr3_nt: TGCGCCAGCAGCCATAACAAGGCCTCTGGAAACACCATATATTTT; cdr3_aa: CASSHNKASGNTIYF
clone_size: -; d_call: TRBD1; v_call: TRBV27; j_call: TRBJ2-1; cdr3_nt: TGTGCCAGCAGAACGACAGGGCCGTCCTACAATGAGCAGTTCTTC; cdr3_aa: CASRTTGPSYNEQFF
clone_size: few; d_call: -; v_call: TRBV7-8; j_call: TRBJ1-5; cdr3_nt: TGTGCCAGCAGCTTCGGGGGGCATTCCCCGAATCAGCCCCAGCATTTT; cdr3_aa: CASSFGGHSPNQPQHF
clone_size: -; d_call: -; v_call: TRBV6-2/TRBV6-3; j_call: TRBJ2-2; cdr3_nt: TGTGCCAGCAGTTACCACGAGGAGCTAGCCCAAAACACCGAGGAGCTGTTTTTT; cdr3_aa: CASSYHEELAQNTEELFF
clone_size: few; d_call: TRBD1; v_call: TRBV4-1; j_call: TRBJ2-3; cdr3_nt: TGCGCCAGCCGACAGGGGATGTCCACAGATACGCAGTATTTT; cdr3_aa: CASRQGMSTDTQYF
clone_size: many; d_call: TRBD1; v_call: TRBV6-4; j_call: TRBJ2-6; cdr3_nt: TGTGCCAGCAGTCCCGGGACAGGTGGTGGGGCCAACGTCCTGACTTTC; cdr3_aa: CASSPGTGGGANVLTF
clone_size: many; d_call: -; v_call: TRBV6-1; j_call: TRBJ2-3; cdr3_nt: TGTGCCAGCAGTGAGTGGGGTCCGGGCGTCGATACGCAGTATTTT; cdr3_aa: CASSEWGPGVDTQYF
clone_size: few; d_call: -; v_call: TRBV7-9; j_call: TRBJ1-2; cdr3_nt: TGTGCCAGCAGCTTAGGAGACAGCTTCTATGGCTACACCTTC; cdr3_aa: CASSLGDSFYGYTF
clone_size: -; d_call: -; v_call: TRBV12-3/TRBV12-4; j_call: TRBJ2-1; cdr3_nt: TGTGCCAGCAGAGGGCGCTCCCATGAGCAGTTCTTC; cdr3_aa: CASRGRSHEQFF
clone_size: -; d_call: TRBD2; v_call: TRBV27; j_call: TRBJ2-7; cdr3_nt: TGTGCCAGCAGTTTAGGGGGGGGGTACTCCTACGAGCAGTACTTC; cdr3_aa: CASSLGGGYSYEQYF
clone_size: -; d_call: -; v_call: TRBV14; j_call: TRBJ2-7; cdr3_nt: TGTGCCAGCAGCCCCCGGGGCAGGAGATCCTACGAGCAGTACTTC; cdr3_aa: CASSPRGRRSYEQYF
clone_size: few; d_call: -; v_call: TRBV4-3; j_call: TRBJ2-7; cdr3_nt: TGCGCCAGCAGCCAAGGTGCGGCCTCCTACGAGCAGTACTTC; cdr3_aa: CASSQGAASYEQYF
clone_size: -; d_call: TRBD1; v_call: TRBV20-1; j_call: TRBJ2-7; cdr3_nt: TGCAGTGCTAGAGACTCCTCCGGGACAGGGTGGTACGAGCAGTACTTC; cdr3_aa: CSARDSSGTGWYEQYF
clone_size: few; d_call: TRBD1; v_call: TRBV28; j_call: TRBJ1-2; cdr3_nt: TGTGCCAGCCAAGGGACAGGAAGATCCTATGGCTACACCTTC; cdr3_aa: CASQGTGRSYGYTF
clone_size: few; d_call: TRBD2; v_call: TRBV7-2; j_call: TRBJ2-1; cdr3_nt: TGTGCCAGCAGCTTTGGCGGGGGGCGCGACAATGAGCAGTTCTTC; cdr3_aa: CASSFGGGRDNEQFF
clone_size: many; d_call: TRBD2; v_call: TRBV4-3; j_call: TRBJ2-2; cdr3_nt: TGCGCCAGCAGCCAAGTTCCTAGCGGTTCAGTCGGGGAGCTGTTTTTT; cdr3_aa: CASSQVPSGSVGELFF
clone_size: many; d_call: TRBD2; v_call: TRBV20-1; j_call: TRBJ2-7; cdr3_nt: TGCAGTGCTAGAGCCACTAGCGGGGGGCTATACGAGCAGTACTTC; cdr3_aa: CSARATSGGLYEQYF
clone_size: many; d_call: -; v_call: TRBV12-3/TRBV12-4; j_call: TRBJ2-2; cdr3_nt: TGTGCCAGCAGTTCTTCTAGCGCATTGGACACCGGGGAGCTGTTTTTT; cdr3_aa: CASSSSSALDTGELFF
clone_size: few; d_call: -; v_call: TRBV7-3; j_call: TRBJ1-1; cdr3_nt: TGTGCCAGCAGCTTAACACGGTTCGGGGGAAGGAACACTGAAGCTTTCTTT; cdr3_aa: CASSLTRFGGRNTEAFF
clone_size: -; d_call: TRBD1; v_call: TRBV9; j_call: TRBJ2-2; cdr3_nt: TGTGCCAGCAGCGTAGAACCGGGGACAGCGAACACCGGGGAGCTGTTTTTT; cdr3_aa: CASSVEPGTANTGELFF
clone_size: many; d_call: -; v_call: TRBV2; j_call: TRBJ2-1; cdr3_nt: TGTGCCAGCAGTGAAGCGCTTCGCGGGACAGCCTACAATGAGCAGTTCTTC; cdr3_aa: CASSEALRGTAYNEQFF
clone_size: many; d_call: -; v_call: TRBV29-1; j_call: TRBJ2-7; cdr3_nt: TGCAGCGTCGCACACCCAACTAAGTCGCGCTACGAGCAGTACTTC; cdr3_aa: CSVAHPTKSRYEQYF
clone_size: -; d_call: TRBD2; v_call: TRBV20-1; j_call: TRBJ2-7; cdr3_nt: TGCAGTGCTGATGGGCTAGCGGGGCCCTACGAGCAGTACTTC; cdr3_aa: CSADGLAGPYEQYF
clone_size: few; d_call: TRBD1; v_call: TRBV5-1; j_call: TRBJ1-2; cdr3_nt: TGCGCCAGCAGCTCCGGGACAGGGATGGATGGCTACACCTTC; cdr3_aa: CASSSGTGMDGYTF
clone_size: -; d_call: TRBD2; v_call: TRBV6-5; j_call: TRBJ2-7; cdr3_nt: TGTGCCAGCAGTTACCGCCTAGCGGGGGAGGGCGAGCAGTACTTC; cdr3_aa: CASSYRLAGEGEQYF